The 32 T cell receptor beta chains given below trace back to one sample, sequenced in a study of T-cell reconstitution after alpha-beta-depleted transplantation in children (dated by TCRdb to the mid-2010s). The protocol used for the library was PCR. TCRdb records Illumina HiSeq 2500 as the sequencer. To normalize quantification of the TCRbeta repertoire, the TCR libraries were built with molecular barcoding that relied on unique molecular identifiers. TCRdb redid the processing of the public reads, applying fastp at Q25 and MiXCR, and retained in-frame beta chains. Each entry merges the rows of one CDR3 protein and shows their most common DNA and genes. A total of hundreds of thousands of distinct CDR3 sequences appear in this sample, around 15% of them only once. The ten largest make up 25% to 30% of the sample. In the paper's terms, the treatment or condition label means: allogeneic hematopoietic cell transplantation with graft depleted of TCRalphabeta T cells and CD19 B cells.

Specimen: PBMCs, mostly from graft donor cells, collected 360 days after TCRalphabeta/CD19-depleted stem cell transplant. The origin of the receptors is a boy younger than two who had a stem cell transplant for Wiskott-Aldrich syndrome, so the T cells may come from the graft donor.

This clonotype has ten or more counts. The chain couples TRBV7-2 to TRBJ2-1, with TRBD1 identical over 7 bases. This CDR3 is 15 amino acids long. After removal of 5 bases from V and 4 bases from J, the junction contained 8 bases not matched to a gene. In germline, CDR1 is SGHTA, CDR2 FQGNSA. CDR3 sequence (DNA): TGTGCCAGCAGCCCGAGACAGGGCCCGTACAATGAGCAGTTCTTC. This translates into CASSPRQGPYNEQFF.

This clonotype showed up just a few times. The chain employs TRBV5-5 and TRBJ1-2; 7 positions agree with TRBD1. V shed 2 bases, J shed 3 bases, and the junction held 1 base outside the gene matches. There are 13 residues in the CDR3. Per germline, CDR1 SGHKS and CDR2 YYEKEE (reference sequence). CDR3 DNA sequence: TGTGCCAGCAGCTTCACAGGGGACTATGGCTACACCTTC. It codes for CASSFTGDYGYTF.

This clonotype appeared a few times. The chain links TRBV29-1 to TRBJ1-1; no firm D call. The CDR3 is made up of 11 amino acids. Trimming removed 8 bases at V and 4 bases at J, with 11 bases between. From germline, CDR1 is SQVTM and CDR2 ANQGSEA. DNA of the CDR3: TGCAGCCATACCCGGGGCACTGAAGCTTTCTTT. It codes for CSHTRGTEAFF. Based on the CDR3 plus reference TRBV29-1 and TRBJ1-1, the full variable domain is SAVISQKPSRDICQRGTSLTIQCQVDSQVTMMFWYRQQPGQSLTLIATANQGSEATYESGFVIDKFPISRPNLTFSTLTVSNMSPEDSSIYLCSHTRGTEAFFGQGTRLTVV.

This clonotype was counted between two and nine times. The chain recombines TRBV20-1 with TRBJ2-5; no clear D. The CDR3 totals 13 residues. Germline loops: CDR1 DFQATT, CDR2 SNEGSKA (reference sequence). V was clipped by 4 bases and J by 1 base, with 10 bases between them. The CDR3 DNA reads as TGCAGTGCTACCGCAAGGATCCAAGAGACCCAGTACTTC. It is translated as CSATARIQETQYF.

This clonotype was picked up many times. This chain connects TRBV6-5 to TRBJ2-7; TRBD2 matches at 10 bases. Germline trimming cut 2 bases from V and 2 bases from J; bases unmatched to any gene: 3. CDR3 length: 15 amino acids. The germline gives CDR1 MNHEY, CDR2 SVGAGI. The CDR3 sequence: CASSYGLAGAYEQYF. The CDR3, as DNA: TGTGCCAGCAGTTACGGGCTAGCGGGGGCCTACGAGCAGTACTTC.

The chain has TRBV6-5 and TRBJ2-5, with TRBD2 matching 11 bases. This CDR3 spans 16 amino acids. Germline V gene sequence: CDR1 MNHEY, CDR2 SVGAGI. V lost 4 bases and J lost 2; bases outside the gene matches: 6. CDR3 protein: CASSSRLAGKQETQYF. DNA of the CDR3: TGTGCCAGCAGTTCACGACTAGCGGGGAAACAAGAGACCCAGTACTTC.

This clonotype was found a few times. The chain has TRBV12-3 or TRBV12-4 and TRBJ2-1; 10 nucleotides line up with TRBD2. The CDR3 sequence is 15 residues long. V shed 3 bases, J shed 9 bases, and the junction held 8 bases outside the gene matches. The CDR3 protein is CASSLGTSAGLEQFF. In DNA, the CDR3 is TGTGCCAGCAGTTTGGGGACTAGCGCAGGACTTGAGCAGTTCTTC.

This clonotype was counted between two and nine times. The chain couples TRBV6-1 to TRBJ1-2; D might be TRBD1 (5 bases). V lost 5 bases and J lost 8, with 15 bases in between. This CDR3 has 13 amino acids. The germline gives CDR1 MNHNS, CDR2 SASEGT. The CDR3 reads CASSTGGLKGYTF. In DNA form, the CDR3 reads TGTGCCAGCAGTACAGGAGGGCTCAAAGGCTACACCTTC.

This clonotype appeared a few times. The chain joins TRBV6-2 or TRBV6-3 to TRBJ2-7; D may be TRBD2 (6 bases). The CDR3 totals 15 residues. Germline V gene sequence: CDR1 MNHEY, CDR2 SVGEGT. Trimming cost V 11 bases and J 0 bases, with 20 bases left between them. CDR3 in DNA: TGTGCCGGCGCCGGGGGAGAGCGGAGCTCCTACGAGCAGTACTTC. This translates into CAGAGGERSSYEQYF.

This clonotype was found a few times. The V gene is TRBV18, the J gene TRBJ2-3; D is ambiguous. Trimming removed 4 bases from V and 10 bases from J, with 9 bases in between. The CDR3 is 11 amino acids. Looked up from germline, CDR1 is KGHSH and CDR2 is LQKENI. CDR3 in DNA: TGTGCCAGCTCACAAACCGAAGCGCAGTATTTT. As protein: CASSQTEAQYF.

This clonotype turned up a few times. The CDR3 loop is CSAVKVYEQYF. CDR3 nucleotide sequence: TGCAGTGCCGTTAAGGTCTACGAGCAGTACTTC. The J gene is TRBJ2-7, the V gene TRBV20-1; no reliable D call. V lost 6 bases, J lost 3 bases, and 9 bases lay in between. CDR1 is DFQATT, CDR2 SNEGSKA, per germline (reference sequence). CDR3 size: 11 residues.

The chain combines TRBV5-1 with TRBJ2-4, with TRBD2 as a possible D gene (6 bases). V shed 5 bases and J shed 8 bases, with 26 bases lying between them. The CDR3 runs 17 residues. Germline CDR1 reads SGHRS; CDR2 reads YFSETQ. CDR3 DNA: TGCGCCAGCAGTGAGGGACTTGGCCCCCCGGGGCGGGACATTCAGTACTTC. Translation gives CASSEGLGPPGRDIQYF.

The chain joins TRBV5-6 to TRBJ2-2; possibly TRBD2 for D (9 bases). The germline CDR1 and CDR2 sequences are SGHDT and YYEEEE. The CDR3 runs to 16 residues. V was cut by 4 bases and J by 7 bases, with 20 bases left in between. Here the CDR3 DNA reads TGTGCCAGCAGCCCGGGACTAGCAGGGGGCATCGGGGAGCTGTTTTTT. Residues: CASSPGLAGGIGELFF.

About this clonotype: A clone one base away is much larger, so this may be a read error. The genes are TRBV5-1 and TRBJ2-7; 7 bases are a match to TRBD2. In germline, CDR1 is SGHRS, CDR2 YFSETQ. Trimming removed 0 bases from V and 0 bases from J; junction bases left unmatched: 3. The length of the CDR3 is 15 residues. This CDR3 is CASSLEVAGSYEQYF. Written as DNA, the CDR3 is TGCGCCAGCAGCTTGGAGGTAGCGGGCTCCTACGAGCAGTACTTC.

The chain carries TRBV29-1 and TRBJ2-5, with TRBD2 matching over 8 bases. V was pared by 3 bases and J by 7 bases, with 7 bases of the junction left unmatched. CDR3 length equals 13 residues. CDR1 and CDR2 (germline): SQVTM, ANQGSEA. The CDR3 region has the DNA TGCAGCGTTGACCAGACTAGCGTCGGGACCCAGTACTTC. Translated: CSVDQTSVGTQYF.

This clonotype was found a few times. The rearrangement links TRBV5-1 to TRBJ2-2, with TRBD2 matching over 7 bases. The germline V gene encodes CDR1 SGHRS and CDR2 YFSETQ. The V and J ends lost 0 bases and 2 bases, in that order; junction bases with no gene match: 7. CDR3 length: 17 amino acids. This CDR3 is CASSLGRLAANTGELFF. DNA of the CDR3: TGCGCCAGCAGCTTGGGGAGACTAGCCGCCAACACCGGGGAGCTGTTTTTT.

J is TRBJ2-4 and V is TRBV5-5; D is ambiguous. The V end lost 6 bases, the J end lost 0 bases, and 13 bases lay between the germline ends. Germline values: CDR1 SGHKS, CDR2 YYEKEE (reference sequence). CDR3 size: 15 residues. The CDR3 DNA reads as TGTGCCAGCACCCTAAGGGTAATAGCCAAAAACATTCAGTACTTC. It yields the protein CASTLRVIAKNIQYF.

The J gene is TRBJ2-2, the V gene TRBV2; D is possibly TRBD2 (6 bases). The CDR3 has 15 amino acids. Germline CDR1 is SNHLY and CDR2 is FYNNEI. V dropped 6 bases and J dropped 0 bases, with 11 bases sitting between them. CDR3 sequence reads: CASRRDSSNTGELFF. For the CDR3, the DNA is TGTGCCAGCAGGAGGGACTCCTCGAACACCGGGGAGCTGTTTTTT.

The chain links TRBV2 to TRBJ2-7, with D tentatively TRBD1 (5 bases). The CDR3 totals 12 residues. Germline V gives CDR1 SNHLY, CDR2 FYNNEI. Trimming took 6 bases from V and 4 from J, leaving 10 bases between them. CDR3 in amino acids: CASRTAMYEQYF. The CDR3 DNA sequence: TGTGCCAGCAGGACAGCTATGTACGAGCAGTACTTC. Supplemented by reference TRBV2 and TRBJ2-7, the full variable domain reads EPEVTQTPSHQVTQMGQEVILRCVPISNHLYFYWYRQILGQKVEFLVSFYNNEISEKSEIFDDQFSVERPDGSNFTLKIRSTKLEDSAMYFCASRTAMYEQYFGPGTRLTVT.

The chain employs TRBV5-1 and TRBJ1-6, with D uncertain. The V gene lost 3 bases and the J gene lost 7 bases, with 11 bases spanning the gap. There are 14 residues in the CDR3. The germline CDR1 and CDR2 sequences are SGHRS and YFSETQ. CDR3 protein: CASSWRNGNSPLHF. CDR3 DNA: TGCGCCAGCAGCTGGAGGAATGGAAATTCACCCCTCCACTTT.

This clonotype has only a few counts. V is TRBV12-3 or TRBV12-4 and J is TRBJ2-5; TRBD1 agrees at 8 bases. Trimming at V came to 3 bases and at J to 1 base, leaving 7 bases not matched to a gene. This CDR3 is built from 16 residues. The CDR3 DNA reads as TGTGCCAGCAGTTTTACCCTCGGACAGGGCCAAGAGACCCAGTACTTC. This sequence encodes CASSFTLGQGQETQYF.

The CDR3 bases are TGTGCCACCAGTGATCGCCACGGGACATCGAACACCGGGGAGCTGTTTTTT. As protein: CATSDRHGTSNTGELFF. The chain couples TRBV24-1 to TRBJ2-2; possible D gene TRBD1, 6 bases. The CDR3 runs to 17 residues. Per germline, CDR1 KGHDR and CDR2 SFDVKD. Between the trimmed V and J ends, which lost 3 bases and 0 bases, there was a span of 13 bases.

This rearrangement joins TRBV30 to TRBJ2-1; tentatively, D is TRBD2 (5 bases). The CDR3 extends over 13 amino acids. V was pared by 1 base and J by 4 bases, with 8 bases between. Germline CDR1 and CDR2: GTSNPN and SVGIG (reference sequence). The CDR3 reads CAWSDRGYNEQFF. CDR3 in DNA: TGTGCCTGGAGTGACCGGGGATACAATGAGCAGTTCTTC.

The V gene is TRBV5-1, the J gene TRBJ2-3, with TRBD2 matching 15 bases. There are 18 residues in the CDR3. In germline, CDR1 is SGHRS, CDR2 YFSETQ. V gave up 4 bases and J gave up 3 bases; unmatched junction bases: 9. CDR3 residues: CASSATFGTSGRTDTQYF. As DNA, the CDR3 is TGCGCCAGCAGCGCTACGTTTGGGACTAGCGGGAGGACAGATACGCAGTATTTT.

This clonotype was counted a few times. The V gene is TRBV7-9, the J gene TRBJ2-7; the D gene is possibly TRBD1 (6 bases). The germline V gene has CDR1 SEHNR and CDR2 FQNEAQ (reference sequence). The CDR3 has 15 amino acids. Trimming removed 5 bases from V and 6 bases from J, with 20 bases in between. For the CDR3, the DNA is TGTGCCAGCAGCCCTCCAATAGAACAGGGCCTCGAGCAGTACTTC. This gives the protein CASSPPIEQGLEQYF.

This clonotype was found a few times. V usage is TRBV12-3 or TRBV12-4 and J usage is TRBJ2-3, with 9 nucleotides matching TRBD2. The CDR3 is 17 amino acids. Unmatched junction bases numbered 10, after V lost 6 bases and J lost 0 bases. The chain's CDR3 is CASRNSGLAISTDTQYF. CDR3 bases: TGTGCCAGCAGAAATTCGGGACTAGCTATTAGCACAGATACGCAGTATTTT.

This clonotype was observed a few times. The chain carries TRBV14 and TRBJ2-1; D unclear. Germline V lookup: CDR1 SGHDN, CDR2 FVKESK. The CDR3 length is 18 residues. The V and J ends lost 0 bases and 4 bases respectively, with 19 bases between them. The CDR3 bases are TGTGCCAGCAGCCAAGATATAATTTGGAGCAAACTATACAATGAGCAGTTCTTC. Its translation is CASSQDIIWSKLYNEQFF.

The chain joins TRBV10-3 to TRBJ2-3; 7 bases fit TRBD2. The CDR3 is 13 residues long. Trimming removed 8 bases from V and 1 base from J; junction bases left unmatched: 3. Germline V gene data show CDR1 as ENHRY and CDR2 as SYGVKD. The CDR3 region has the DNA TGTGCCATCCGGAGCGGGGGCACAGATACGCAGTATTTT. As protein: CAIRSGGTDTQYF.

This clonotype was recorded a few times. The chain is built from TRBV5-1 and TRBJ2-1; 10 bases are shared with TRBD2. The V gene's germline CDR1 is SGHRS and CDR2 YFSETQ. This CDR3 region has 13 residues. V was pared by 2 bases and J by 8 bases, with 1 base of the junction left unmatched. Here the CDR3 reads CASSFLAGDEQFF. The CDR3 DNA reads TGCGCCAGCAGCTTCCTAGCGGGGGATGAGCAGTTCTTC. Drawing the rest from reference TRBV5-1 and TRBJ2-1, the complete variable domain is KAGVTQTPRYLIKTRGQQVTLSCSPISGHRSVSWYQQTPGQGLQFLFEYFSETQRNKGNFPGRFSGRQFSNSRSEMNVSTLELGDSALYLCASSFLAGDEQFFGPGTRLTVL.

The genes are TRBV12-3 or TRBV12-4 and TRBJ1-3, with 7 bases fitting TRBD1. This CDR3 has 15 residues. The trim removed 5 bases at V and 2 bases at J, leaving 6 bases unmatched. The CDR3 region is CASSVSQGAGNTIYF. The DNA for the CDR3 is TGTGCCAGCAGTGTTTCTCAGGGGGCTGGAAACACCATATATTTT.

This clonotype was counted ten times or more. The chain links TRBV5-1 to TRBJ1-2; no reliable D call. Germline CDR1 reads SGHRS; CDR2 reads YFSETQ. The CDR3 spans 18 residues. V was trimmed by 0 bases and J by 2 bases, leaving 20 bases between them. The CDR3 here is CASSLAAKGRRLNYGYTF. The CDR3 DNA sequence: TGCGCCAGCAGCTTGGCCGCCAAGGGAAGGCGACTAAACTATGGCTACACCTTC.

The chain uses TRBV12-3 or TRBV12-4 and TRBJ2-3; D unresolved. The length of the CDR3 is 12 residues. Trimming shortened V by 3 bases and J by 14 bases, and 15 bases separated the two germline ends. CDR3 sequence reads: CASSLIGRNLYF. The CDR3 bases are TGTGCCAGCAGTTTGATCGGACGGAACTTGTATTTT.